This TCR beta chain comes out of a study of Graves' ophthalmopathy and Graves' hyperthyroidism. About the research overall: Stable hyperthyroidism was defined by absence of ophthalmopathy within 18 months of follow-up. The study, taken as a whole, reports: Most expanded thyroid clonotypes above 0.001 frequency also appeared in blood.

Hyperthyroidism cases were recent diagnoses of under 2 months' duration in people aged 18 to 65. None of the included patients had other autoimmune diseases, uncontrolled infections, pregnancy or lactation, as these led to exclusion. The germline V gene encodes CDR1 MGHDK and CDR2 SYGVNS. This CDR3 spans 17 amino acids. The V gene end was trimmed by 2 bases and the J gene end by 5 bases; junction bases not matched to a gene: 10. For repertoire sequencing, the TCR beta CDR3 regions were amplified from RNA transcripts. HTBI primers were employed in first-round RT-PCR, then a second-round multiplex PCR followed. TCRdb reanalysed the multiplex PCR reads using MiXCR and keeps one entry per CDR3 protein. The top ten hold over 8.5% of the sample, which has over a million distinct CDR3 sequences, about 35% seen once. About this clonotype: What it binds is not known.

The TCR originated in an adult man with Graves' hyperthyroidism. The sequencing input was peripheral blood or thyroid tissue (not recorded which). The chain recombines TRBV25-1 with TRBJ2-5; 11 bases agree with TRBD2. The CDR3 region has the DNA TGTGCCAGCAGTGAAAGGGCTAGCGGGAGGCACAAGGAGACCCAGTACTTC. Protein product: CASSERASGRHKETQYF.